One and the same sample provided the 19 T cell receptor beta chains below, sequenced in a study of T cell responses to AZD1222 COVID-19 vaccine. The protocol was immunoSEQ multiplex PCR, while the TCRdb copy is restricted to in-frame clones and leaves out a portion. In the table there are about 150,000 clones, 80% to 90% of which are singletons. The material was peripheral blood, obtained on day 0 of MenACWY control vaccination. The origin of the receptors is an adult in good health.

This rearrangement joins TRBV3-1 (or the pseudogene TRBV3-2) to TRBJ1-4; D is possibly TRBD1 (5 bases). The CDR3 has 16 amino acids. Germline loops: CDR1 LGHDT, CDR2 YNNKEL (reference sequence). The V and J ends lost 5 bases and 5 bases respectively, with 18 bases between them. Written as DNA, the CDR3 is TGTGCCAGCAGCTACAACCTGGGGGTGGCAAATGAAAAACTGTTTTTT. Encoded protein: CASSYNLGVANEKLFF.

The V gene is TRBV19, the J gene TRBJ2-7; 7 bases agree with TRBD2. V lost 3 bases to trimming and J lost 7 bases; unmatched junction nucleotides: 6. The CDR3 runs to 13 residues. Germline values: CDR1 LNHDA, CDR2 SQIVND (reference sequence). This chain's CDR3 is CASSMSTAGEQYV. The CDR3, as DNA: TGTGCCAGTAGTATGTCGACAGCGGGGGAGCAGTACGTC.

The chain recombines TRBV18 with TRBJ2-7, with 12 bases identical to TRBD2. J gave up 5 bases and V 1 base, and 6 bases lay outside the gene matches. There are 16 residues in the CDR3. CDR1 KGHSH and CDR2 LQKENI come from the germline V gene. The CDR3 region is CASSPRLAGGLNEQYF. CDR3 in DNA: TGTGCCAGCTCACCACGGCTAGCGGGAGGGCTAAACGAGCAGTACTTC.

This clone was seen a single time. This chain links TRBV7-9 with TRBJ2-4; D tentatively reads TRBD1 or TRBD2 (5 bases each). The CDR3 runs 13 residues. The germline CDR1 and CDR2 sequences are SEHNR and FQNEAQ (reference sequence). Trimming removed 5 bases from V and 8 bases from J, with 13 bases in between. CDR3 bases: TGTGCCAGCAGCCTCCTGGGGCGGGACATTCAGTACTTC. Translation gives CASSLLGRDIQYF. The variable domain in full, with the rest retrieved from reference TRBV7-9 and TRBJ2-4, is DTGVSQNPRHKITKRGQNVTFRCDPISEHNRLYWYRQTLGQGPEFLTYFQNEAQLEKSRLLSDRFSAERPKGSFSTLEIQRTEQGDSAMYLCASSLLGRDIQYFGAGTRLSVL.

The gene calls are TRBV27 and TRBJ2-3, with 9 bases identical to TRBD2. The germline CDR1 and CDR2 sequences are MNHEY and SMNVEV (reference sequence). This CDR3 is built from 17 residues. The trim removed 2 bases at V and 2 bases at J, leaving 8 bases unmatched. This CDR3 is CASSLLPGTSLTDTQYF. The CDR3 nucleotides are TGTGCCAGCAGTTTACTACCCGGGACTAGCCTCACAGATACGCAGTATTTT.

This chain links TRBV19 with TRBJ1-5; no firm D call. V shed 8 bases and J shed 3 bases, with 20 bases lying between them. The length of the CDR3 is 16 residues. Germline assignment: CDR1 LNHDA and CDR2 SQIVND (reference sequence). In nucleotides, the CDR3 is TGTGCCAGTCTCCTTTCGCGGACGGCCTTCAATCAGCCCCAGCATTTT. Residues: CASLLSRTAFNQPQHF.

This clone appeared a single time. The chain carries TRBV7-9 and TRBJ1-1; D is unresolved. Trimming stripped 5 bases from V and 7 bases from J, with 11 bases between. This CDR3 is 12 amino acids long. Germline CDR1 SEHNR, CDR2 FQNEAQ (reference sequence). The CDR3 here is CASSRTRFEAFF. The CDR3, as DNA: TGTGCCAGCAGCCGAACAAGATTTGAAGCTTTCTTT.

This clone showed up just once. The chain combines TRBV2 with TRBJ2-3, with 13 positions matching TRBD2. V shed 10 bases and J 13 bases; nucleotides not matched to a gene: 8. CDR3 length: 12 amino acids. Germline values: CDR1 SNHLY, CDR2 FYNNEI. CDR3 in DNA: TGTGCCACCGGGACTAGCGGGGCCGCCGAGTATTTT. Translating gives CATGTSGAAEYF.

This clone was observed a few times. This chain uses TRBV6-1 with TRBJ1-1, with 8 bases identical to TRBD1. The CDR3 sequence is 12 residues long. Germline V gives CDR1 MNHNS, CDR2 SASEGT. V shed 3 bases and J 8 bases; nucleotides not matched to a gene: 2. DNA of the CDR3: TGTGCCAGCAGTGAGAACAGGGGGGAAGCTTTCTTT. Protein product: CASSENRGEAFF.

The genes are TRBV5-1 and TRBJ1-1; possibly TRBD1 for D (6 bases). Trimming removed 0 bases from V and 4 bases from J, with 10 bases in between. The length of the CDR3 is 14 residues. Looked up from germline, CDR1 is SGHRS and CDR2 is YFSETQ. The CDR3 nucleotides read TGCGCCAGCAGCTTGGAGGGGGGGATCACTGAAGCTTTCTTT. The encoded protein is CASSLEGGITEAFF.

V and J are TRBV28 and TRBJ1-4, with D tentatively TRBD1 (5 bases). The CDR3 has 16 residues. V was shortened by 5 bases and J by 4 bases, with 17 bases between the two germline ends. CDR1 is MDHEN, CDR2 SYDVKM, per germline. This chain's CDR3 is CASSVPTGALNEKLFF. CDR3 DNA: TGTGCCAGCAGTGTACCTACAGGCGCCCTTAATGAAAAACTGTTTTTT.

This clone has just a few counts. V gene TRBV24-1 combines with J gene TRBJ2-2, with unresolved D. Germline loops: CDR1 KGHDR, CDR2 SFDVKD. Trimming took 5 bases from V and 4 from J, leaving 16 bases between them. The CDR3 contains 16 residues. The CDR3 nucleotides read TGTGCCACCAGTGCCCAACCCACTGGTGTCACCGGGGAGCTGTTTTTT. This sequence encodes CATSAQPTGVTGELFF.

The chain uses TRBV11-2 and TRBJ2-7, with D maybe TRBD1 (6 bases). Germline V CDR1 and CDR2: SGHAT, FQNNGV. The V end was cut by 2 bases, the J end by 5 bases, with 19 bases between. The CDR3 totals 16 residues. The CDR3 region is CASSLLGNRVFNEQYF. The CDR3 DNA follows: TGTGCCAGCAGCTTACTCGGGAACAGGGTGTTCAACGAGCAGTACTTC.

The chain employs TRBV5-4 and TRBJ1-6, with 7 bases lining up with TRBD1. This CDR3 spans 15 amino acids. Germline V gives CDR1 SGHNT, CDR2 YYREEE (reference sequence). V lost 5 bases and J lost 3; bases outside the gene matches: 5. The CDR3 sequence: CASRHGTVYNSPLHF. The CDR3 region has the DNA TGTGCCAGCAGGCACGGGACAGTCTATAATTCACCCCTCCACTTT.

This chain joins TRBV4-1 and TRBJ1-2; D is uncertain. The CDR3 contains 15 residues. Germline V gives CDR1 MGHRA, CDR2 YSYEKL. The V and J ends lost 1 base and 10 bases respectively, with 19 bases between them. Here the CDR3 DNA reads TGCGCCAGCAGCCAAGTTTACCACAGCGGAAAGGACTACACCTTC. This encodes CASSQVYHSGKDYTF.

The J gene is TRBJ2-1, the V gene TRBV11-2, with D uncertain. V shed 0 bases and J shed 4 bases, with 7 bases lying between them. Germline V gene sequence: CDR1 SGHAT, CDR2 FQNNGV. The CDR3 loop spans 14 amino acids. The CDR3 DNA follows: TGTGCCAGCAGCTTAGAAAGTGGTTACAATGAGCAGTTCTTC. This sequence encodes CASSLESGYNEQFF.

The J gene is TRBJ2-2, the V gene TRBV14; a possible D gene is TRBD2 (5 bases). Trimming took off 0 bases at V and 4 bases at J, with 18 bases between the two ends. The germline CDR1 and CDR2 sequences are SGHDN and FVKESK. The CDR3 has 18 residues. The CDR3 DNA reads TGTGCCAGCAGCCAAGATACGTATAGAGTAGGGAGCACCGGGGAGCTGTTTTTT. Translated, it gives CASSQDTYRVGSTGELFF.

The chain recombines TRBV11-2 with TRBJ2-1; 10 nucleotides line up with TRBD2. Germline V gene data show CDR1 as SGHAT and CDR2 as FQNNGV. CDR3 length: 15 amino acids. Germline trimming cut 3 bases from V and 4 bases from J; bases unmatched to any gene: 3. This CDR3 is CASSFGLAVYNEQFF. Written as DNA, the CDR3 is TGTGCCAGCAGCTTCGGACTAGCGGTATACAATGAGCAGTTCTTC.

This clone was recorded once. This rearrangement joins TRBV7-2 to TRBJ1-2; D is uncertain. The V and J ends lost 1 base and 6 bases respectively, with 12 bases between them. Germline CDR1 reads SGHTA; CDR2 reads FQGNSA. The length of the CDR3 is 14 residues. The CDR3 protein is CASSLGGTDHGYTF. CDR3 nucleotides: TGTGCCAGCAGCTTAGGGGGTACAGATCATGGCTACACCTTC.